These 9 T cell receptor beta chains share one sample of origin, sequenced in a study of T cell repertoires in cytomegalovirus infection. Antigens for these TCRs are unknown. From the reads, TCRdb called clonotypes with MiXCR, one entry per CDR3 protein. The sample has some 700,000 distinct CDR3 sequences; about 30% are singletons. Sequenced material: cultured PBMCs, taken from culture after CMV antigen stimulation. These receptors were collected from a human donor in good health (CMV status not recorded). Some clones in this sample may be carry-over from other donors' samples.

This clonotype was detected a few times. The V gene is TRBV7-2, the J gene TRBJ2-2; TRBD1 might be the D (5 bases). With 6 bases removed from V and 3 bases from J, the gap between germline ends came to 17 bases. CDR3 length: 16 amino acids. Looked up from germline, CDR1 is SGHTA and CDR2 is FQGNSA. CDR3 sequence reads: CASRDTGEWDTGELFF. The CDR3 nucleotides are TGTGCCAGCAGGGACACAGGTGAATGGGACACCGGGGAGCTGTTTTTT.

This clonotype was counted a few times. The J gene is TRBJ1-5, the V gene TRBV19; D remains unclear. The CDR3 consists of 15 residues. Germline V gives CDR1 LNHDA, CDR2 SQIVND (reference sequence). V lost 3 bases and J lost 3, with 12 bases in between. The CDR3 coding sequence is TGTGCCAGTAGTATCGGGTTCGATTTCAATCAGCCCCAGCATTTT. It translates to CASSIGFDFNQPQHF.

J is TRBJ1-2 and V is TRBV4-1, with 7 bases identical to TRBD1. CDR1 and CDR2 (germline): MGHRA, YSYEKL. Losses at the gene ends were 1 base for V and 4 bases for J; bases not matched to a gene: 6. The CDR3 totals 15 residues. The CDR3 reads CASSQGGQVPYGYTF. CDR3 bases: TGCGCCAGCAGCCAAGGCGGACAGGTCCCCTATGGCTACACCTTC.

Comment on this clonotype: At one end the junction does not follow the germline gene, possibly because of a read error. The chain links TRBV19 to TRBJ1-5; tentatively, D is TRBD1 (5 bases). This CDR3 is built from 16 residues. Germline V CDR1 and CDR2: LNHDA, SQIVND (reference sequence). CDR3 DNA: TGTGCCAGCAGTAGGTCCCCCCAGGGTGGCAATCAGCCCCAGCATTTT. As protein: CASSRSPQGGNQPQHF.

The chain carries TRBV7-6 and TRBJ1-1; a weak D match, TRBD1 (6 bases). V lost 3 bases and J lost 0, with 14 bases in between. Germline V lookup: CDR1 SGHVS, CDR2 FNYEAQ. The CDR3 sequence is 16 residues long. As DNA, the CDR3 is TGTGCCAGCAGCTTTAGCCCGCCAGGGGTGAACACTGAAGCTTTCTTT. Protein product: CASSFSPPGVNTEAFF.

In its sample, this clonotype was seen once. The genes are TRBV7-2 and TRBJ1-4; TRBD1 aligns across 7 bases. The CDR3 is made up of 14 amino acids. The V and J ends lost 2 bases and 10 bases, in that order; junction bases with no gene match: 7. Germline assignment: CDR1 SGHTA and CDR2 FQGNSA. The CDR3 DNA reads TGTGCCAGCAGCTTACTGCAGGGGGTTGGAAAACTGTTTTTT. Its protein is CASSLLQGVGKLFF.

The chain employs TRBV19 and TRBJ2-2; TRBD1 is a possible D gene (6 bases). The CDR3 runs 15 residues. Germline V gene data show CDR1 as LNHDA and CDR2 as SQIVND (reference sequence). The V end lost 7 bases, the J end lost 0 bases, and 12 bases lay between the germline ends. DNA of the CDR3: TGTGCCAGTATCCCACAGGGCGCGAACACCGGGGAGCTGTTTTTT. Translating it yields CASIPQGANTGELFF.

The chain joins TRBV7-2 to TRBJ2-5; D possibly corresponds to TRBD1 (7 bases). Trimming left V 5 bases short and J 9 bases short, with 19 bases between. Germline V gives CDR1 SGHTA, CDR2 FQGNSA. This CDR3 is 14 amino acids long. CDR3 protein: CASSPGGSVMAQYF. For the CDR3, the DNA is TGTGCCAGCAGCCCAGGGGGGAGTGTTATGGCCCAGTACTTC.

The chain recombines TRBV6-6 with TRBJ2-7, with D maybe TRBD1 (5 bases). The CDR3 runs 13 residues. V lost 2 bases and J lost 3, with 8 bases in between. CDR1 is MNHNY and CDR2 is SVGAGI in the germline V gene (reference sequence). Here the CDR3 reads CASSYRGNYEQYF. The CDR3 DNA reads as TGTGCCAGCAGTTACAGGGGTAACTACGAGCAGTACTTC.